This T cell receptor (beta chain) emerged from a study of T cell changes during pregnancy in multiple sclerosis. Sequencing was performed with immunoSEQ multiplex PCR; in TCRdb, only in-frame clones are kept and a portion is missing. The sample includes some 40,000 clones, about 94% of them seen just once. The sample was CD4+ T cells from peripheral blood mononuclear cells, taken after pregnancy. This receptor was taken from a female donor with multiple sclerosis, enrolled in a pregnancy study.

CDR3 in DNA: TGTGCCAGCAGGGACTTGGGTGGCTATAATTCACCCCTCCACTTT. Protein product: CASRDLGGYNSPLHF. The chain is built from TRBV28 and TRBJ1-6; D is unresolved. There are 15 residues in the CDR3. Trimming took off 6 bases at V and 3 bases at J, with 12 bases between the two ends. Germline loops: CDR1 MDHEN, CDR2 SYDVKM.